One sample yielded the 14 T cell receptor beta chains listed below, sequenced in a study of OX40 agonist ivuxolimab in advanced cancers. Only in-frame clones appear in the TCRdb table, and some are missing; sequencing was by immunoSEQ multiplex PCR. The repertoire holds about 28,000 clones, with approximately 84% as singletons. This specimen was CD4+ or CD8+ T cells sorted from blood, taken in a trial of the OX40 agonist ivuxolimab. These receptors originate from an adult with an advanced solid tumor such as melanoma, head and neck, liver or kidney cancer.

The J gene is TRBJ2-5, the V gene TRBV2; D is possibly TRBD1 or TRBD2 (6 bases each). Between the trimmed V and J ends, which lost 7 bases and 5 bases, there was a span of 14 bases. The CDR3 runs to 13 residues. Germline assignment: CDR1 SNHLY and CDR2 FYNNEI. The CDR3 bases are TGTGCCAGCATTAGGGGGGCTCTGGAGACCCAGTACTTC. Its protein is CASIRGALETQYF.

The gene calls are TRBV6-5 and TRBJ1-2; D call uncertain. Germline CDR1 MNHEY, CDR2 SVGAGI. The V and J ends lost 5 bases and 6 bases respectively, with 13 bases between them. The CDR3 consists of 13 residues. CDR3 sequence: CASSEIIQNGYTF. The CDR3 DNA reads TGTGCCAGCAGTGAAATTATCCAGAATGGCTACACCTTC.

This chain uses TRBV5-1 with TRBJ1-4; D is uncertain. CDR1 is SGHRS, CDR2 YFSETQ, per germline. There are 13 residues in the CDR3. V lost 5 bases and J 5 bases, leaving 10 bases between the germline ends. CDR3 sequence reads: CASSSDTNEKLFF. As DNA, the CDR3 is TGCGCCAGCAGTAGCGACACGAATGAAAAACTGTTTTTT.

CDR3 residues: CASSSRLAGGGRWETQYF. The CDR3 nucleotides are TGTGCCAGCAGCTCCCGACTAGCGGGAGGGGGTAGGTGGGAGACCCAGTACTTC. The chain employs TRBV7-9 and TRBJ2-5, with 14 bases fitting TRBD2. CDR3 length: 18 amino acids. CDR1 and CDR2 from the germline V gene are SEHNR and FQNEAQ (reference sequence). After removal of 4 bases from V and 5 bases from J, the junction contained 12 bases not matched to a gene.

This clone has only one observation. V and J are TRBV28 and TRBJ1-2; 8 bases line up with TRBD1. This CDR3 has 13 amino acids. J was trimmed by 3 bases and V by 10 bases; bases with no gene match: 7. Germline V gene data show CDR1 as MDHEN and CDR2 as SYDVKM. This CDR3 reads CATTDREDYGYTF. The CDR3 region has the DNA TGTGCCACCACGGACAGGGAGGACTATGGCTACACCTTC.

The chain recombines TRBV11-1 with TRBJ2-7, with D possibly matching TRBD2 (6 bases). Deletions cut 5 bases from V and 4 bases from J, with 21 bases between. Germline lookup yields CDR1 SGHAT and CDR2 FQDESV (reference sequence). There are 16 residues in the CDR3. Here the CDR3 DNA reads TGTGCCAGCAGCGGATTCCGCGGGACGGTCGCATACGAGCAGTACTTC. Translation: CASSGFRGTVAYEQYF.

The table lists this clone with a few counts. The chain carries TRBV4-1 and TRBJ1-5, with TRBD1 identical over 8 bases. Trimming at V came to 5 bases and at J to 7 bases, leaving 7 bases not matched to a gene. Germline V gene lookup returns CDR1 MGHRA and CDR2 YSYEKL. This CDR3 contains 14 residues. The CDR3 DNA is TGCGCCAGCAGCGCCGACAGGGGCGGACAGCCCCAGCATTTT. Translated: CASSADRGGQPQHF.

This chain connects TRBV19 to TRBJ1-1; D uncertain. V gave up 4 bases and J gave up 0 bases, with 3 bases separating them. The CDR3 spans 12 residues. The germline V gene has CDR1 LNHDA and CDR2 SQIVND (reference sequence). The DNA of the CDR3 is TGTGCCAGTAGTACACTGAACACTGAAGCTTTCTTT. Amino acid sequence: CASSTLNTEAFF.

This rearrangement joins TRBV2 to TRBJ2-7; 7 bases align to TRBD1. Trimming removed 6 bases from V and 4 bases from J; junction bases left unmatched: 0. The CDR3 sequence is 11 residues long. The germline V gene encodes CDR1 SNHLY and CDR2 FYNNEI. CDR3 DNA: TGTGCCAGCAGGGGACAGTACGAGCAGTACTTC. Protein: CASRGQYEQYF. Together with reference TRBV2 and TRBJ2-7, the CDR3 gives the full variable domain: EPEVTQTPSHQVTQMGQEVILRCVPISNHLYFYWYRQILGQKVEFLVSFYNNEISEKSEIFDDQFSVERPDGSNFTLKIRSTKLEDSAMYFCASRGQYEQYFGPGTRLTVT.

The J gene is TRBJ1-1, the V gene TRBV19; D is ambiguous. The V and J ends lost 5 bases and 3 bases respectively, with 7 bases between them. Per the germline V gene, CDR1 is LNHDA and CDR2 is SQIVND (reference sequence). The CDR3 is made up of 12 amino acids. The chain's CDR3 is CASSLVDTEAFF. The CDR3 nucleotides are TGTGCCAGTAGTTTGGTGGACACTGAAGCTTTCTTT.

Concerning this clone itself: Different DNA sequences within this sample yield the same CDR3. The chain couples TRBV6-5 to TRBJ2-7; weak D call: TRBD1 (6 bases). Looked up from germline, CDR1 is MNHEY and CDR2 is SVGAGI. There are 13 residues in the CDR3. Deletions cut 3 bases from V and 2 bases from J, with 8 bases between. The CDR3 reads CASSYGQTYEQYF. CDR3 nucleotide sequence: TGTGCCAGCAGTTATGGACAGACCTACGAGCAGTACTTC.

This clone was counted once. The chain combines TRBV2 with TRBJ1-2; D ambiguous. Germline lookup yields CDR1 SNHLY and CDR2 FYNNEI. V lost 8 bases and J 2 bases, leaving 15 bases between the germline ends. This CDR3 is 14 amino acids long. The CDR3 here is CASLTNSGNYGYTF. CDR3 nucleotides: TGTGCCAGCTTAACTAATTCGGGGAACTATGGCTACACCTTC.

This chain links TRBV6-6 with TRBJ1-1; D uncertain. V lost 4 bases and J 3 bases, leaving 18 bases between the germline ends. Per the germline V gene, CDR1 is MNHNY and CDR2 is SVGAGI (reference sequence). The CDR3 is 16 residues long. The CDR3 sequence: CASSFPGSRLDTEAFF. The CDR3 nucleotides are TGTGCCAGCAGTTTTCCGGGATCAAGGTTGGACACTGAAGCTTTCTTT.

The V and J genes are TRBV6-5 and TRBJ2-3; 11 nucleotides match TRBD2. V was clipped by 6 bases and J by 4 bases; unmatched bases: 6. The CDR3 covers 15 residues. Germline V gives CDR1 MNHEY, CDR2 SVGAGI. The CDR3 DNA follows: TGTGCCAGCAGCACAACTAGCGGGGGCGCAGATACGCAGTATTTT. Translated, it gives CASSTTSGGADTQYF.